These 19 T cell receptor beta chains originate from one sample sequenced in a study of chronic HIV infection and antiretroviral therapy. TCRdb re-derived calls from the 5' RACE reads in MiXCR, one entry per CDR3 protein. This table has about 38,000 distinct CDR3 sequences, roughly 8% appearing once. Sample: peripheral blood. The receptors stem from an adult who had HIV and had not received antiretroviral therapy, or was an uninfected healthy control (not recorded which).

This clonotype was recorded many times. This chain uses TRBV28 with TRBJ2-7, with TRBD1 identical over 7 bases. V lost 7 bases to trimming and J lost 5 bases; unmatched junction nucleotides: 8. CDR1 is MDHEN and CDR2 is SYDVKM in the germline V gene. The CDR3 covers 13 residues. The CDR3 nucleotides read TGTGCCAGCAACGTAAACAGGGGTAACGAGCAGTACTTC. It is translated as CASNVNRGNEQYF. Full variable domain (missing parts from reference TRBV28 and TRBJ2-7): DVKVTQSSRYLVKRTGEKVFLECVQDMDHENMFWYRQDPGLGLRLIYFSYDVKMKEKGDIPEGYSVSREKKERFSLILESASTNQTSMYLCASNVNRGNEQYFGPGTRLTVT.

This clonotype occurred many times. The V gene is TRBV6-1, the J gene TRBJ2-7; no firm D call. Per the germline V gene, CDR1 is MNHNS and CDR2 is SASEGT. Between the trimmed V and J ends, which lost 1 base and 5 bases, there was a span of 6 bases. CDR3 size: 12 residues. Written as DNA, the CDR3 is TGTGCCAGCAGTGAAGGTAGGGACGAGCAGTACTTC. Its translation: CASSEGRDEQYF.

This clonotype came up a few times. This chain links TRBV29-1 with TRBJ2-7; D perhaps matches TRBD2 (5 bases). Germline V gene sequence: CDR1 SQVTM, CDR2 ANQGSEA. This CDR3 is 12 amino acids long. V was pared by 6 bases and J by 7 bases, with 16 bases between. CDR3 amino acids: CSVVRPGNEQYF. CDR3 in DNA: TGCAGCGTCGTACGTCCCGGGAATGAGCAGTACTTC.

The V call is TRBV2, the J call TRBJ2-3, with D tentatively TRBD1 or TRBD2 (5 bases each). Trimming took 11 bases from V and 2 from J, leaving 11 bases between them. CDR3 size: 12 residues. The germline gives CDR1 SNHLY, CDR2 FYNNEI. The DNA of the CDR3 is TGTGCCGGGGGAAGCGACACAGATACGCAGTATTTT. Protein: CAGGSDTDTQYF.

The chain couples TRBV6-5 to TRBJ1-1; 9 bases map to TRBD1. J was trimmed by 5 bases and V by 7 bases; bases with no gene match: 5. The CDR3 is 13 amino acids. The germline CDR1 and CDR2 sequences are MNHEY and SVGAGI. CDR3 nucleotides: TGTGCCAGCATCCGACAGGGGGGTACTGAAGCTTTCTTT. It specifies CASIRQGGTEAFF.

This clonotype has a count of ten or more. This CDR3 reads CASSQGDSSYEQYF. CDR3 nucleotides: TGTGCCAGCAGCCAGGGGGACAGCTCCTACGAGCAGTACTTC. The J gene is TRBJ2-7, the V gene TRBV3-1; 7 bases line up with TRBD1. V dropped 3 bases and J dropped 0; count of bases not matched to a gene: 2. The CDR3 contains 14 residues. CDR1 and CDR2 (germline): LGHDT, YNNKEL (reference sequence).

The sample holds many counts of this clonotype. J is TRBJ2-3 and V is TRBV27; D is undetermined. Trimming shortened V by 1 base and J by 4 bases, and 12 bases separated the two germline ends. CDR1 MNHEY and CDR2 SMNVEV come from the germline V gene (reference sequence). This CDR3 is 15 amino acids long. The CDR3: CASSLFASNADTQYF. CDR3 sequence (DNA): TGTGCCAGCAGTTTATTCGCTAGTAACGCAGATACGCAGTATTTT.

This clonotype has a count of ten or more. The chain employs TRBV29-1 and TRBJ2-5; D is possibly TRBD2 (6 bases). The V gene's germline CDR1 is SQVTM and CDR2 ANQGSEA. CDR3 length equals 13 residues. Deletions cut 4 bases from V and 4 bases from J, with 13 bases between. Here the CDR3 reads CSVGQEGGETQYF. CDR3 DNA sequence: TGCAGCGTTGGGCAGGAGGGCGGAGAGACCCAGTACTTC.

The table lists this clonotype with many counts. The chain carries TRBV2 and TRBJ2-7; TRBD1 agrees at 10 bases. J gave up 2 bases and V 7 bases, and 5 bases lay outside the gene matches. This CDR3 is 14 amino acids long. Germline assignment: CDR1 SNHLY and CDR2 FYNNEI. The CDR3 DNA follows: TGTGCCAGCAATCTGGGACAGGGGACCTACGAGCAGTACTTC. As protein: CASNLGQGTYEQYF. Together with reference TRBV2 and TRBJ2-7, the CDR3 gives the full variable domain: EPEVTQTPSHQVTQMGQEVILRCVPISNHLYFYWYRQILGQKVEFLVSFYNNEISEKSEIFDDQFSVERPDGSNFTLKIRSTKLEDSAMYFCASNLGQGTYEQYFGPGTRLTVT.

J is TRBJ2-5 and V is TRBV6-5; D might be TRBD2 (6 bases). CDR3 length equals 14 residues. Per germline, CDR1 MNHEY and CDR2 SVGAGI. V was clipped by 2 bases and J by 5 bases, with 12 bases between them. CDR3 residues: CASSYGRGVETQYF. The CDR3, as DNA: TGTGCCAGCAGTTACGGGCGGGGAGTCGAGACCCAGTACTTC.

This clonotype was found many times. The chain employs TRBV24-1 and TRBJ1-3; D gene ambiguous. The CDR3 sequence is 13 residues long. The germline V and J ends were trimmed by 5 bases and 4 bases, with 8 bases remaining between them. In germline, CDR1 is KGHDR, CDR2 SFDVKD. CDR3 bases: TGTGCCACCAGTGGCCCTACGGGAAACACCATATATTTT. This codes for CATSGPTGNTIYF.

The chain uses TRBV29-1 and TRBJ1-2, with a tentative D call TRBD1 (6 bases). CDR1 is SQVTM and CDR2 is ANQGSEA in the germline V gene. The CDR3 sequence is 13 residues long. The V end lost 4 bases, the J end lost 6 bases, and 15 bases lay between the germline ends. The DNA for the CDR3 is TGCAGCGTTGCAATGGTGCAGGGGAATGGCTACACCTTC. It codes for CSVAMVQGNGYTF.

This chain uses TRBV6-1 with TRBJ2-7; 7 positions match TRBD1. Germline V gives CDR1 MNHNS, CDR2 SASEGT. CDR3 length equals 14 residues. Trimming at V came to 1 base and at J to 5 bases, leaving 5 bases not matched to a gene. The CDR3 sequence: CASSEERGQDEQYF. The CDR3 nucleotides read TGTGCCAGCAGTGAAGAAAGGGGGCAGGACGAGCAGTACTTC.

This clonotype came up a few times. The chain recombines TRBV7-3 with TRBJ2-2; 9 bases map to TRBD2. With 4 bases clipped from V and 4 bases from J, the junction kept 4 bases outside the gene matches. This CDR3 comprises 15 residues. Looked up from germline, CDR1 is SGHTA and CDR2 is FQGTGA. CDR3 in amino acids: CASSSTSGATGELFF. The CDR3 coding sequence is TGTGCCAGCAGCTCGACTAGCGGAGCCACCGGGGAGCTGTTTTTT. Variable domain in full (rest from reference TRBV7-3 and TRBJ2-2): GAGVSQTPSNKVTEKGKYVELRCDPISGHTALYWYRQSLGQGPEFLIYFQGTGAADDSGLPNDRFFAVRPEGSVSTLKIQRTERGDSAVYLCASSSTSGATGELFFGEGSRLTVL.

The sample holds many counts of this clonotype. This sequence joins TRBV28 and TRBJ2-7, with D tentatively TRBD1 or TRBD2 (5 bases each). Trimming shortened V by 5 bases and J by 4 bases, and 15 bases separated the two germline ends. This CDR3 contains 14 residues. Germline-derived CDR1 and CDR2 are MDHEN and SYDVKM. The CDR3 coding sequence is TGTGCCAGCAGTCCACCCACGAGGGGATACGAGCAGTACTTC. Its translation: CASSPPTRGYEQYF.

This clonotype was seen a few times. This chain's CDR3 is CSARGQGGNEQYF. CDR3 nucleotide sequence: TGCAGTGCTAGGGGACAGGGGGGGAACGAGCAGTACTTC. The gene calls are TRBV20-1 and TRBJ2-7, with 11 bases fitting TRBD1. V lost 3 bases to trimming and J lost 5 bases; unmatched junction nucleotides: 3. Germline V gene data show CDR1 as DFQATT and CDR2 as SNEGSKA (reference sequence). The CDR3 contains 13 residues.

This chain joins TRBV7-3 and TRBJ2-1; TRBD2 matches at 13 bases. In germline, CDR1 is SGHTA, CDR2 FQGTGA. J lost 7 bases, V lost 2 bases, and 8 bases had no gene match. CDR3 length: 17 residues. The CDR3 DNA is TGTGCCAGCAGCTTATTGGGACTAGCGGGACCTGGAAATGAGCAGTTCTTC. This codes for CASSLLGLAGPGNEQFF.

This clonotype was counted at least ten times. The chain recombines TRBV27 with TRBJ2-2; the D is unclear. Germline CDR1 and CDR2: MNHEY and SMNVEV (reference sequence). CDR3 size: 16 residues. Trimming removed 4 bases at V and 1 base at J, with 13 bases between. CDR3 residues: CASSSYTIGNTGELFF. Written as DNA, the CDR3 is TGTGCCAGCAGTTCGTACACCATTGGGAACACCGGGGAGCTGTTTTTT.

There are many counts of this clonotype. CDR3 residues: CASSSRPGTSGRYEQFF. CDR3 bases: TGTGCCAGCAGCTCGCGGCCCGGGACTAGCGGGAGGTATGAGCAGTTCTTC. J is TRBJ2-1 and V is TRBV11-2, with 15 bases matching TRBD2. Germline CDR1 SGHAT, CDR2 FQNNGV. This CDR3 spans 17 amino acids. Trimming removed 4 bases from V and 8 bases from J; junction bases left unmatched: 9. Complete variable domain (other parts from reference TRBV11-2 and TRBJ2-1): EAGVAQSPRYKIIEKRQSVAFWCNPISGHATLYWYQQILGQGPKLLIQFQNNGVVDDSQLPKDRFSAERLKGVDSTLKIQPAKLEDSAVYLCASSSRPGTSGRYEQFFGPGTRLTVL.